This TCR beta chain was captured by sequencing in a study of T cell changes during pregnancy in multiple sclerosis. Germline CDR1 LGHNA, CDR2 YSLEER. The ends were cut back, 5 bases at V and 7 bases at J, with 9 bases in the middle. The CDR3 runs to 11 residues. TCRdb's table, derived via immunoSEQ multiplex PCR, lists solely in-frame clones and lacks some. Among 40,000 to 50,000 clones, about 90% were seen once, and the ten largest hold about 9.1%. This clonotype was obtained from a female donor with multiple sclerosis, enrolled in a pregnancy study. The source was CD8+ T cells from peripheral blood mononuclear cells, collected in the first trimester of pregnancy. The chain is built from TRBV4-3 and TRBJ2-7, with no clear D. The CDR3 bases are TGCGCCAGCAGCTCCTCCGGGGAGCAGTACTTC. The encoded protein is CASSSSGEQYF.